Listed below are T cell receptor beta chains from one sample, sequenced in a study of cytomegalovirus exposure and HLA in healthy donors. Using immunoSEQ multiplex PCR, the repertoire was profiled, and TCRdb retains in-frame clones only, with some absent. The data show 120,000 or so clones, with roughly 80% seen just once and approximately 3.8% held by the top ten. What was sequenced was PBMCs. The source of these receptors is a woman aged 40 to 49 in good health and CMV-seropositive. Both conserved end residues are part of each CDR3. A D gene is named only where the DNA matches it firmly. The listing skips clone size in some rows; elsewhere it reads once, few, many or a size class.

D gene: .
J gene: TRBJ1-1
clone size: .
V gene: TRBV11-2
CDR3 protein: CASRPTVGTEAFF
CDR3 DNA: TGTGCCAGCAGGCCCACCGTCGGCACTGAAGCTTTCTTT

D gene: TRBD1
J gene: TRBJ2-7
clone size: few
V gene: TRBV11-2
CDR3 protein: CASSTGGSYEQYF
CDR3 DNA: TGTGCCAGCAGCACAGGGGGCTCATACGAGCAGTACTTC

D gene: .
J gene: TRBJ2-1
clone size: .
V gene: TRBV9
CDR3 protein: CASSVSSLSDEQFF
CDR3 DNA: TGTGCCAGCAGCGTGTCGTCCCTAAGCGATGAGCAGTTCTTC

D gene: .
J gene: TRBJ2-7
clone size: .
V gene: TRBV7-8
CDR3 protein: CASSTNRNSYEQYF
CDR3 DNA: TGTGCCAGCAGCACTAACCGGAACTCCTACGAGCAGTACTTC

D gene: TRBD1
J gene: TRBJ1-1
clone size: .
V gene: TRBV5-1
CDR3 protein: CASSSGQLNTEAFF
CDR3 DNA: TGCGCCAGCAGTTCGGGACAGTTGAACACTGAAGCTTTCTTT

D gene: TRBD2
J gene: TRBJ2-1
clone size: .
V gene: TRBV19
CDR3 protein: CASRGGRVGYEQFF
CDR3 DNA: TGTGCCAGTAGGGGCGGGAGGGTTGGTTATGAGCAGTTCTTC

D gene: TRBD2
J gene: TRBJ2-7
clone size: .
V gene: TRBV5-1
CDR3 protein: CASHPGLAGGPYEQYF
CDR3 DNA: TGCGCCAGCCATCCGGGACTAGCGGGAGGGCCCTACGAGCAGTACTTC

D gene: TRBD2
J gene: TRBJ2-7
clone size: .
V gene: TRBV4-1
CDR3 protein: CASSQGGLAGRFYEQYF
CDR3 DNA: TGCGCCAGCAGCCAAGGTGGACTAGCGGGAAGATTTTACGAGCAGTACTTC

D gene: TRBD1
J gene: TRBJ2-4
clone size: .
V gene: TRBV19
CDR3 protein: CASSIGGGLMLNIQYF
CDR3 DNA: TGTGCCAGTAGTATAGGAGGGGGCCTAATGTTAAACATTCAGTACTTC

D gene: TRBD2
J gene: TRBJ2-1
clone size: .
V gene: TRBV10-1
CDR3 protein: CASGGLADNEQFF
CDR3 DNA: TGCGCCAGTGGTGGACTAGCGGACAATGAGCAGTTCTTC

D gene: TRBD1
J gene: TRBJ2-4
clone size: few
V gene: TRBV27
CDR3 protein: CASSLYGDRASKNIQYF
CDR3 DNA: TGTGCCAGCAGTTTATACGGTGACAGGGCGTCCAAAAACATTCAGTACTTC

D gene: .
J gene: TRBJ2-7
clone size: .
V gene: TRBV5-4
CDR3 protein: CASSLFGGNSYEQYF
CDR3 DNA: TGTGCCAGCAGCTTGTTTGGCGGGAATTCCTACGAGCAGTACTTC

D gene: .
J gene: TRBJ1-2
clone size: .
V gene: TRBV10-3
CDR3 protein: CAISGESAMAIGYTF
CDR3 DNA: TGTGCCATCAGTGGGGAGAGCGCTATGGCTATAGGCTACACCTTC

D gene: .
J gene: TRBJ2-7
clone size: once
V gene: TRBV13
CDR3 protein: CASSNRERYEQYF
CDR3 DNA: TGTGCCAGCAGCAACCGGGAGCGATACGAGCAGTACTTC

D gene: .
J gene: TRBJ2-7
clone size: .
V gene: TRBV21-1
CDR3 protein: CASSRDRAKGAYEQYF
CDR3 DNA: TGTGCCAGCAGCAGGGACCGGGCTAAGGGGGCCTACGAGCAGTACTTC

D gene: TRBD2
J gene: TRBJ2-1
clone size: .
V gene: TRBV2
CDR3 protein: CASSVIPSGEYNEQFF
CDR3 DNA: TGTGCCAGCAGTGTTATCCCTAGCGGAGAGTACAATGAGCAGTTCTTC

D gene: TRBD1
J gene: TRBJ2-5
clone size: once
V gene: TRBV4-2
CDR3 protein: CASSHDRGLETQYF
CDR3 DNA: TGTGCCAGCAGCCATGACAGGGGATTGGAGACCCAGTACTTC

D gene: .
J gene: TRBJ2-7
clone size: .
V gene: TRBV4-3
CDR3 protein: CASSQVRGATYEQYF
CDR3 DNA: TGCGCCAGCAGCCAGGTACGGGGAGCGACTTACGAGCAGTACTTC

D gene: .
J gene: TRBJ1-2
clone size: .
V gene: TRBV5-4
CDR3 protein: CASSSPSKLYGYTF
CDR3 DNA: TGTGCCAGCAGCTCCCCTAGTAAACTTTATGGCTACACCTTC

D gene: TRBD1
J gene: TRBJ1-2
clone size: .
V gene: TRBV7-9
CDR3 protein: CASSDIGTEGGYTF
CDR3 DNA: TGTGCCAGCAGCGACATCGGGACAGAAGGTGGCTACACCTTC

D gene: .
J gene: TRBJ2-2
clone size: .
V gene: TRBV28
CDR3 protein: CASSPVGELFF
CDR3 DNA: TGTGCCAGCAGTCCGGTTGGGGAGCTGTTTTTT

D gene: .
J gene: TRBJ1-2
clone size: .
V gene: TRBV6-6
CDR3 protein: CASSYSSANYGYTF
CDR3 DNA: TGTGCCAGCAGTTACTCGTCCGCTAACTATGGCTACACCTTC

D gene: TRBD1
J gene: TRBJ1-6
clone size: once
V gene: TRBV2
CDR3 protein: CASSARQGTSPLHF
CDR3 DNA: TGTGCCAGCAGCGCAAGACAGGGTACTTCACCCCTCCACTTT

D gene: TRBD2
J gene: TRBJ2-7
clone size: .
V gene: TRBV18
CDR3 protein: CASSPKTSSFYEQYF
CDR3 DNA: TGTGCCAGCTCACCCAAGACTAGCAGCTTCTACGAGCAGTACTTC

D gene: .
J gene: TRBJ2-7
clone size: .
V gene: TRBV14
CDR3 protein: CASSPGTAGQYF
CDR3 DNA: TGTGCCAGCAGCCCGGGGACAGCGGGGCAGTACTTC

D gene: TRBD1
J gene: TRBJ1-2
clone size: .
V gene: TRBV19
CDR3 protein: CASSTGDRANYGYTF
CDR3 DNA: TGTGCCAGTAGTACAGGGGACAGGGCGAACTATGGCTACACCTTC

D gene: .
J gene: TRBJ1-1
clone size: once
V gene: TRBV7-2
CDR3 protein: CASSLLRGIAEAFF
CDR3 DNA: TGTGCCAGCAGCTTACTGAGGGGGATCGCTGAAGCTTTCTTT

D gene: .
J gene: TRBJ2-5
clone size: .
V gene: TRBV25-1
CDR3 protein: CASGAQAPWEETQYF
CDR3 DNA: TGTGCCAGCGGGGCACAGGCCCCCTGGGAAGAGACCCAGTACTTC

D gene: TRBD1
J gene: TRBJ1-3
clone size: .
V gene: TRBV11-3
CDR3 protein: CASSPPLQGAFGNTIYF
CDR3 DNA: TGTGCCAGCAGCCCCCCCCTACAGGGGGCTTTTGGAAACACCATATATTTT

D gene: .
J gene: TRBJ2-7
clone size: .
V gene: TRBV5-6
CDR3 protein: CASSVGTGYEQYF
CDR3 DNA: TGTGCCAGCAGCGTAGGAACAGGGTACGAGCAGTACTTC

D gene: TRBD2
J gene: TRBJ2-1
clone size: .
V gene: TRBV5-6
CDR3 protein: CASSDTGTSGTSEQFF
CDR3 DNA: TGTGCCAGCAGCGACACCGGGACTAGCGGGACCAGTGAGCAGTTCTTC

D gene: TRBD2
J gene: TRBJ2-3
clone size: .
V gene: TRBV7-9
CDR3 protein: CASWTSGTDTQYF
CDR3 DNA: TGTGCCAGCTGGACTAGCGGCACAGATACGCAGTATTTT

D gene: .
J gene: TRBJ2-7
clone size: .
V gene: TRBV29-1
CDR3 protein: CSVEGGIWKSEQYF
CDR3 DNA: TGCAGCGTTGAAGGAGGGATCTGGAAATCGGAGCAGTACTTC

D gene: TRBD2
J gene: TRBJ2-3
clone size: many
V gene: TRBV19
CDR3 protein: CASSMIAGVSPDTQYF
CDR3 DNA: TGTGCCAGTAGTATGATAGCGGGAGTTAGTCCAGATACGCAGTATTTT

D gene: TRBD1
J gene: TRBJ2-1
clone size: .
V gene: TRBV5-4
CDR3 protein: CASSVYRGYNEQFF
CDR3 DNA: TGTGCCAGCAGCGTCTACAGGGGGTACAATGAGCAGTTCTTC

D gene: TRBD2
J gene: TRBJ2-1
clone size: .
V gene: TRBV4-2
CDR3 protein: CASSQQARTSGPNEQFF
CDR3 DNA: TGTGCCAGCAGCCAGCAGGCCCGGACTAGCGGACCAAATGAGCAGTTCTTC

D gene: TRBD2
J gene: TRBJ2-1
clone size: .
V gene: TRBV4-2
CDR3 protein: CASSQEGTSAYNEQFF
CDR3 DNA: TGTGCCAGCAGCCAAGAGGGGACTAGCGCTTACAATGAGCAGTTCTTC

D gene: TRBD2
J gene: TRBJ2-7
clone size: .
V gene: TRBV6-5
CDR3 protein: CASSYSAGVGEQYF
CDR3 DNA: TGTGCCAGCAGTTACTCAGCGGGAGTGGGAGAGCAGTACTTC

D gene: TRBD2
J gene: TRBJ2-2
clone size: .
V gene: TRBV5-1
CDR3 protein: CASSLRTSGRAGELFF
CDR3 DNA: TGCGCCAGCAGCTTGCGGACTAGCGGGAGGGCCGGGGAGCTGTTTTTT

D gene: TRBD1
J gene: TRBJ2-7
clone size: few
V gene: TRBV19
CDR3 protein: CASSTGQLSYEQYF
CDR3 DNA: TGTGCCAGTAGTACGGGACAGCTGAGCTACGAGCAGTACTTC

D gene: TRBD2
J gene: TRBJ2-3
clone size: .
V gene: TRBV10-3
CDR3 protein: CAISGLAGLGDTQYF
CDR3 DNA: TGTGCCATCAGTGGACTAGCGGGATTAGGGGATACGCAGTATTTT

D gene: .
J gene: TRBJ2-7
clone size: few
V gene: TRBV27
CDR3 protein: CASSPRGGWSSYEQYF
CDR3 DNA: TGTGCCAGCAGTCCTAGGGGGGGATGGTCCTCCTACGAGCAGTACTTC

D gene: .
J gene: TRBJ1-1
clone size: .
V gene: TRBV7-3
CDR3 protein: CASSLLINSGEAFF
CDR3 DNA: TGTGCCAGCAGCTTACTAATAAATTCCGGTGAAGCTTTCTTT

D gene: .
J gene: TRBJ2-1
clone size: .
V gene: TRBV6-7
CDR3 protein: CASSYLPLARPNNEQFF
CDR3 DNA: TGTGCCAGCAGTTACTTACCCCTAGCAAGGCCGAACAATGAGCAGTTCTTC

D gene: .
J gene: TRBJ2-7
clone size: .
V gene: TRBV4-3
CDR3 protein: CASSQDRTSAWEQYF
CDR3 DNA: TGCGCCAGCAGCCAAGATCGGACTTCCGCTTGGGAGCAGTACTTC

D gene: TRBD2
J gene: TRBJ2-7
clone size: .
V gene: TRBV5-1
CDR3 protein: CASSFRTSGSVGYEQYF
CDR3 DNA: TGCGCCAGCAGCTTCAGGACTAGCGGGAGTGTCGGGTACGAGCAGTACTTC

D gene: TRBD2
J gene: TRBJ2-1
clone size: .
V gene: TRBV7-9
CDR3 protein: CASSPWLGLADDNEQFF
CDR3 DNA: TGTGCCAGCAGCCCGTGGTTGGGACTAGCGGACGACAATGAGCAGTTCTTC

D gene: .
J gene: TRBJ1-1
clone size: once
V gene: TRBV10-3
CDR3 protein: CAISVGNTEAFF
CDR3 DNA: TGTGCCATCAGTGTCGGGAACACTGAAGCTTTCTTT

D gene: TRBD2
J gene: TRBJ2-7
clone size: once
V gene: TRBV10-1
CDR3 protein: CASSEPSGTGYSYEQYF
CDR3 DNA: TGCGCCAGCAGTGAGCCTAGCGGGACTGGGTACTCCTACGAGCAGTACTTC

D gene: TRBD1
J gene: TRBJ2-7
clone size: .
V gene: TRBV7-2
CDR3 protein: CASRRGGTGGYEQYF
CDR3 DNA: TGTGCCAGCAGGCGCGGAGGGACAGGGGGGTACGAGCAGTACTTC

D gene: .
J gene: TRBJ1-1
clone size: .
V gene: TRBV6-1
CDR3 protein: CASSEGAGYTEAFF
CDR3 DNA: TGTGCCAGCAGTGAAGGGGCAGGGTACACTGAAGCTTTCTTT

D gene: .
J gene: TRBJ1-3
clone size: .
V gene: TRBV19
CDR3 protein: CASSVGASSGNTIYF
CDR3 DNA: TGTGCCAGTAGTGTTGGGGCTAGCTCTGGAAACACCATATATTTT

D gene: TRBD1
J gene: TRBJ1-4
clone size: .
V gene: TRBV7-9
CDR3 protein: CASSLGRGPSTNEKLFF
CDR3 DNA: TGTGCCAGCAGCTTGGGCAGGGGGCCTTCAACTAATGAAAAACTGTTTTTT